This TCR beta chain emerged from a study of blood T cell repertoires in COVID-19. V was shortened by 0 bases and J by 2 bases, with 14 bases between the two germline ends. Germline-derived CDR1 and CDR2 are MGHRA and YSYEKL. The CDR3 is 16 residues long. Original processing notes: Reference gene primer amplification yielded estimated nucleated cell counts. Sequencing was performed with immunoSEQ multiplex PCR; in TCRdb, only in-frame clones are kept and a portion is missing. Clonal size and the V and J genes are those of that table, whereas D and trimming came from the DNA. The data show 200,000 to 250,000 clones, 85% to 90% seen once.

This chain joins TRBV4-1 and TRBJ2-7; a weak D match, TRBD2 (6 bases). The sample comprised peripheral blood. The sequence was obtained from a woman between 45 and 60 years old with acute or convalescent COVID-19. The DNA of the CDR3 is TGCGCCAGCAGCCAAGACCGAGGCGCGGGAACCTACGAGCAGTACTTC. Protein: CASSQDRGAGTYEQYF.